Below, one TCR beta chain is given with its context. The TCR library protocol was used to attach unique molecular identifiers. These identifiers were attached to individual cDNA molecules. TCRdb used MiXCR to reprocess the 5' RACE reads, holding one entry per CDR3 protein. Seen here are 75,000 or so distinct CDR3 sequences, about an eighth observed once, and the top ten hold 5.5% to 6%. This specimen comes from a study of early T cells in non-severe SARS-CoV-2 infection. CDR3 length equals 14 residues. The junction had 4 bases not matched to a gene; V was cut back by 4 bases and J by 4 bases. The germline gives CDR1 SNHLY, CDR2 FYNNEI.

The chain recombines TRBV2 with TRBJ1-2, with TRBD1 matching over 9 bases. This specimen was whole blood, taken at baseline. This clonotype was sampled from an adult who was a healthcare worker with PCR-confirmed SARS-CoV-2 infection or an uninfected control (not recorded which). CDR3 nucleotides: TGTGCCAGCAGTGGGGACAGGGTGCTCTATGGCTACACCTTC. Translating it yields CASSGDRVLYGYTF.